Listed below are T cell receptor beta chains from one sample, sequenced in a study of Graves' ophthalmopathy and Graves' hyperthyroidism. TCRdb recomputed calls from the multiplex PCR reads with MiXCR, one row per CDR3 protein. This table has 200,000 to 300,000 distinct CDR3 sequences, around 50% appearing once. The sequenced material came from peripheral blood. The receptors derive from an adult man with Graves' ophthalmopathy. CDR3s include the opening cysteine and the closing phenylalanine or tryptophan. A D gene is named only where the DNA matches it firmly. Only part of the rows carry a size: once, few, many, or a class if the clone is expanded.

abundance	v_gene	len	j_gene	d_gene	CDR3aa	CDR3nt
NA	TRBV12-3/TRBV12-4	15	TRBJ2-5	TRBD1	CASSPNGTAQETQYF	TGTGCCAGCAGTCCTAACGGGACAGCCCAAGAGACCCAGTACTTC
NA	TRBV10-3	14	TRBJ2-7	TRBD2	CAIRQRESSYEQYF	TGTGCCATCAGGCAGCGGGAGAGTTCCTACGAGCAGTACTTC
few	TRBV2	17	TRBJ2-5	TRBD1	CASSEGETGVVQETQYF	TGTGCCAGCAGTGAAGGGGAGACAGGGGTAGTCCAAGAGACCCAGTACTTC
many	TRBV7-2	13	TRBJ1-2	NA	CASSLDPQYGYTF	TGTGCCAGCAGCTTAGACCCACAGTATGGCTACACCTTC
few	TRBV29-1	12	TRBJ2-1	TRBD1	CSVETGANEQFF	TGCAGCGTTGAAACAGGGGCCAATGAGCAGTTCTTC
NA	TRBV24-1	13	TRBJ2-5	NA	CATSVSGQETQYF	TGTGCCACCAGTGTCAGCGGCCAAGAGACCCAGTACTTC
few	TRBV7-3	13	TRBJ2-2	NA	CASSLTRTGELFF	TGTGCCAGCAGCTTAACGAGAACCGGGGAGCTGTTTTTT
many	TRBV9	18	TRBJ2-6	TRBD2	CASSARRLAGNGANVLTF	TGTGCCAGCAGCGCGAGAAGACTAGCGGGTAATGGGGCCAACGTCCTGACTTTC
NA	TRBV10-3	15	TRBJ1-5	NA	CASRSGLGGNQPQHF	TGTGCCAGCAGATCGGGCCTGGGGGGGAATCAGCCCCAGCATTTT
NA	TRBV12-3/TRBV12-4	15	TRBJ2-2	TRBD1	CASSLAGGDTGELFF	TGTGCCAGCAGTTTGGCAGGGGGCGACACCGGGGAGCTGTTTTTT
few	TRBV20-1	13	TRBJ2-5	NA	CSAVDGEQETQYF	TGCAGTGCCGTCGACGGTGAACAAGAGACCCAGTACTTC
NA	TRBV7-9	16	TRBJ2-7	NA	CASSSIGGTTSYEQYF	TGTGCCAGCAGCTCTATAGGGGGGACAACCTCCTACGAGCAGTACTTC
NA	TRBV7-8	14	TRBJ1-4	NA	CASSPDGRGEKLFF	TGTGCCAGCAGCCCGGACGGGCGAGGTGAAAAACTGTTTTTT
NA	TRBV12-3/TRBV12-4	13	TRBJ2-7	TRBD1	CASSYGTGSEQYF	TGTGCCAGCAGTTACGGGACAGGCTCCGAGCAGTACTTC
NA	TRBV2	14	TRBJ1-5	TRBD1	CATSWDRGSKPQHF	TGTGCCACTTCATGGGACAGGGGCAGCAAGCCCCAGCATTTT
NA	TRBV10-2	14	TRBJ2-5	NA	CASSEPGTWETQYF	TGCGCCAGCAGTGAACCCGGGACTTGGGAGACCCAGTACTTC
NA	TRBV6-1	16	TRBJ1-1	NA	CASSYSQSPEHTEAFF	TGTGCCAGCAGTTACTCACAGAGCCCGGAACACACTGAAGCTTTCTTT
NA	TRBV2	12	TRBJ2-2	NA	CASSSEAGELFF	TGTGCCAGCAGTTCGGAGGCCGGGGAGCTGTTTTTT
once	TRBV7-2	16	TRBJ2-2	TRBD2	CASSLVSSGATGELFF	TGTGCCAGCAGCTTAGTGTCTAGCGGGGCAACCGGGGAGCTGTTTTTT
NA	TRBV29-1	11	TRBJ1-1	NA	CSVGGPEKAFF	TGCAGCGTTGGGGGGCCGGAAAAAGCTTTCTTT
few	TRBV20-1	14	TRBJ2-7	TRBD1	CSASPGQGEDEQYF	TGCAGTGCTAGCCCGGGACAGGGTGAGGACGAGCAGTACTTC
NA	TRBV9	16	TRBJ2-7	NA	CASSVGGKVGSYEQYF	TGTGCCAGCAGCGTAGGGGGCAAGGTAGGCTCCTACGAGCAGTACTTC
NA	TRBV9	15	TRBJ1-6	NA	CASRETGTTNSPLHF	TGTGCCAGCAGGGAAACAGGGACAACCAATTCACCCCTCCACTTT
NA	TRBV5-6	15	TRBJ1-1	NA	CASSLASGRLSEAFF	TGTGCCAGCAGCTTGGCCTCGGGGAGGCTCTCTGAAGCTTTCTTT
NA	TRBV6-5	13	TRBJ2-7	NA	CATSPTGPYEQYF	TGTGCCACCAGCCCCACAGGACCCTACGAGCAGTACTTC
once	TRBV18	13	TRBJ1-2	NA	CASSPPSRDGYTF	TGTGCCAGCTCACCACCCTCGAGGGACGGCTACACCTTC
few	TRBV11-1	14	TRBJ2-7	TRBD1	CASKRDRGSYEQYF	TGTGCCAGCAAGAGGGACAGGGGTTCCTACGAGCAGTACTTC
NA	TRBV5-7	15	TRBJ1-2	TRBD1	CASSSSGQGIYGYTF	TGTGCCAGCAGCTCATCGGGACAGGGGATCTATGGCTACACCTTC
once	TRBV7-9	14	TRBJ2-7	NA	CASRRGSSYNEQYF	TGTGCCAGCAGACGGGGGAGCTCCTACAATGAGCAGTACTTC
NA	TRBV6-2/TRBV6-3	14	TRBJ2-5	NA	CASSYFDSQETQYF	TGTGCCAGCAGTTACTTCGACAGTCAAGAGACCCAGTACTTC
NA	TRBV20-1	13	TRBJ1-1	TRBD1	CSAGDRENTEAFF	TGCAGTGCTGGGGACAGGGAAAACACTGAAGCTTTCTTT
NA	TRBV2	14	TRBJ2-3	TRBD2	CASKLAGWEDTQYF	TGTGCCAGCAAACTAGCGGGATGGGAAGATACGCAGTATTTT
few	TRBV7-7	13	TRBJ2-2	NA	CASSPEGTGELFF	TGTGCCAGCAGCCCCGAGGGCACCGGGGAGCTGTTTTTT
few	TRBV7-3	15	TRBJ2-2	TRBD1	CASSLLVQGSGELFF	TGTGCCAGCAGCTTACTCGTACAGGGGTCCGGGGAGCTGTTTTTT
NA	TRBV7-2	15	TRBJ1-5	NA	CASSLRGVSNQPQHF	TGTGCCAGCAGCTTAAGAGGGGTTAGCAATCAGCCCCAGCATTTT
once	TRBV14	16	TRBJ2-7	TRBD1	CASSHLGTGRTYEQYF	TGTGCCAGCAGCCACCTAGGGACAGGGAGGACCTACGAGCAGTACTTC
NA	TRBV7-6	14	TRBJ1-2	TRBD1	CASSPIGTGDGYTF	TGTGCCAGCAGCCCGATCGGGACAGGAGATGGCTACACCTTC
many	TRBV25-1	13	TRBJ1-4	NA	CASSDVGYEKLFF	TGTGCCAGCAGTGACGTGGGGTATGAAAAACTGTTTTTT
NA	TRBV7-6	18	TRBJ1-5	TRBD1	CASSSSDRARDIVQPQHF	TGTGCCAGCAGCAGTTCGGACAGGGCGCGGGACATCGTTCAGCCCCAGCATTTT
NA	TRBV19	15	TRBJ1-5	TRBD1	CASRATGGPNQPQHF	TGTGCCAGTAGGGCCACAGGGGGCCCCAATCAGCCCCAGCATTTT
few	TRBV29-1	12	TRBJ1-1	NA	CSVAQGGTEAFF	TGCAGCGTTGCTCAGGGCGGCACTGAAGCTTTCTTT
many	TRBV13	15	TRBJ2-7	TRBD2	CASSSIAGDRYEQYF	TGTGCCAGCAGCTCCATAGCGGGAGACCGCTACGAGCAGTACTTC
NA	TRBV7-9	13	TRBJ1-3	NA	CASSPSSRDTIYF	TGTGCCAGCAGCCCATCCTCTCGGGACACCATATATTTT
few	TRBV24-1	14	TRBJ2-5	NA	CATSRGVEQETQYF	TGTGCCACCAGCAGGGGGGTAGAACAAGAGACCCAGTACTTC
NA	TRBV7-2	15	TRBJ2-7	TRBD1	CASSAPDRETFEQYF	TGTGCCAGCAGCGCCCCGGACAGGGAGACGTTCGAGCAGTACTTC
NA	TRBV20-1	16	TRBJ1-1	NA	CSARDYGGTKNTEAFF	TGCAGTGCTAGAGATTACGGGGGAACAAAGAACACTGAAGCTTTCTTT
NA	TRBV10-3	15	TRBJ1-2	NA	CASSVQGSPFYGYTF	TGTGCCAGCAGTGTACAGGGTAGTCCCTTTTATGGCTACACCTTC
many	TRBV29-1	13	TRBJ1-5	NA	CSVAAGLNQPQHF	TGCAGCGTTGCGGCAGGCCTCAATCAGCCCCAGCATTTT
NA	TRBV7-3	15	TRBJ2-3	TRBD2	CASSWTSGKGDTQYF	TGTGCCAGCAGCTGGACTAGCGGGAAGGGGGATACGCAGTATTTT
NA	TRBV29-1	14	TRBJ1-3	NA	CSVEVWDQGNTIYF	TGCAGCGTTGAAGTATGGGATCAGGGAAACACCATATATTTT
NA	TRBV7-2	14	TRBJ2-5	NA	CASSLFTGQETQYF	TGTGCCAGCAGCTTATTTACAGGCCAAGAGACCCAGTACTTC
NA	TRBV7-3	15	TRBJ2-1	TRBD2	CASRRGTSGRFEQFF	TGTGCCAGCCGTCGGGGGACTAGCGGGAGATTCGAGCAGTTCTTC
NA	TRBV10-3	16	TRBJ2-5	TRBD2	CAISDLGTSGQETQYF	TGTGCCATCAGTGACTTGGGGACTAGCGGACAAGAGACCCAGTACTTC
NA	TRBV20-1	13	TRBJ2-7	NA	CSAIRDSPYEQYF	TGCAGTGCTATACGGGACTCACCCTACGAGCAGTACTTC
NA	TRBV5-1	17	TRBJ2-2	NA	CASSSRPGHSNTGELFF	TGCGCCAGCAGCTCCCGCCCGGGACACTCGAACACCGGGGAGCTGTTTTTT